This entry lists 29 T cell receptor beta chains sequenced from one sample in a study of cytomegalovirus exposure and HLA in healthy donors. It was with 60 Vbeta and 13 Jbeta primers that the PCR ran. Clones were read by immunoSEQ multiplex PCR, and TCRdb kept only the in-frame ones, dropping some. There are under 150,000 clones in the sample; about three quarters occur only once, and 3.5% to 4% lies in the top ten. Sequencing used PBMCs. These TCRs come from a man aged 18 to 29 in good health and CMV-seronegative.

For this clone: Other DNA sequences in the sample encode the same CDR3. V and J are TRBV6-5 and TRBJ2-1, with TRBD2 matching over 10 bases. CDR1 MNHEY and CDR2 SVGAGI come from the germline V gene. Unmatched junction bases numbered 7, after V lost 7 bases and J lost 10 bases. This CDR3 has 13 amino acids. CDR3 amino acids: CASKSSGSPEQFF. The CDR3, as DNA: TGTGCCAGCAAGTCTAGCGGGAGCCCGGAGCAGTTCTTC.

The V and J genes are TRBV5-4 and TRBJ2-5; no firm D call. The J call may not be correct, given that the DNA end is closer to TRBJ2-7. Germline CDR1 SGHNT, CDR2 YYREEE (reference sequence). The CDR3 loop spans 17 amino acids. The CDR3 nucleotides are TGTGCCAGCAGCTCGATGGGTATTGGCAGGCTGTCTTACGAGCAGTACTTC. Protein sequence: CASSSMGIGRLSYEQYF.

The rearrangement joins TRBV13 to TRBJ2-7; 10 bases line up with TRBD1. The length of the CDR3 is 16 residues. From germline, CDR1 is PRHDT and CDR2 FYEKMQ (reference sequence). V lost 6 bases to trimming and J lost 1 base; unmatched junction nucleotides: 9. The CDR3 reads CASRASDRGHSYEQYF. Written as DNA, the CDR3 is TGTGCCAGCAGGGCATCAGACAGGGGGCATTCCTACGAGCAGTACTTC.

The rearrangement links TRBV10-3 to TRBJ1-5, with D tentatively TRBD1 (6 bases). The germline V gene has CDR1 ENHRY and CDR2 SYGVKD. Between the trimmed V and J ends, which lost 11 bases and 3 bases, there was a span of 20 bases. The CDR3 spans 15 residues. The CDR3 protein is CAASQGFVDNQPQHF. In DNA, the CDR3 is TGTGCCGCGAGCCAGGGGTTCGTAGACAATCAGCCCCAGCATTTT.

The chain combines TRBV14 with TRBJ2-6; D is ambiguous. Trimming removed 1 base from V and 2 bases from J, with 9 bases in between. Germline V CDR1 and CDR2: SGHDN, FVKESK. The CDR3 length is 16 residues. This chain's CDR3 is CASSQVFGAGANVLTF. For the CDR3, the DNA is TGTGCCAGCAGCCAAGTTTTTGGAGCTGGGGCCAACGTCCTGACTTTC.

This clone was counted a single time. The chain carries TRBV6-5 and TRBJ1-2; 7 bases match TRBD1. The CDR3 sequence is 12 residues long. Unmatched junction bases numbered 2, after V lost 6 bases and J lost 4 bases. Germline assignment: CDR1 MNHEY and CDR2 SVGAGI. The CDR3: CASSSGGYGYTF. The CDR3 DNA follows: TGTGCCAGCAGCTCAGGGGGCTATGGCTACACCTTC.

The chain combines TRBV2 with TRBJ1-1; the D is unclear. This CDR3 has 12 amino acids. V was cut by 5 bases and J by 3 bases, with 7 bases left in between. CDR1 is SNHLY and CDR2 is FYNNEI in the germline V gene. Here the CDR3 DNA reads TGTGCCAGCAGTACGGACTACACTGAAGCTTTCTTT. It codes for CASSTDYTEAFF.

This chain uses TRBV2 with TRBJ2-3, with D perhaps TRBD2 (6 bases). Germline V gene sequence: CDR1 SNHLY, CDR2 FYNNEI. This CDR3 is 14 amino acids long. V lost 7 bases to trimming and J lost 2 bases, with 13 bases between them. CDR3 residues: CASKEGRYTDTQYF. CDR3 DNA sequence: TGTGCCAGCAAGGAGGGACGATACACAGATACGCAGTATTTT.

The sample holds one count of this clone. The chain carries TRBV14 and TRBJ2-2; D not resolved. V dropped 0 bases and J dropped 6 bases, with 17 bases sitting between them. Germline CDR1 reads SGHDN; CDR2 reads FVKESK. The CDR3 loop spans 17 amino acids. CDR3 loop: CASSQDFVSLLPGELFF. The CDR3 DNA is TGTGCCAGCAGCCAAGATTTCGTTAGTTTACTGCCCGGGGAGCTGTTTTTT.

The gene calls are TRBV18 and TRBJ2-5; D is uncertain. Germline V gene lookup returns CDR1 KGHSH and CDR2 LQKENI. V was cut by 6 bases and J by 2 bases, with 10 bases left in between. This CDR3 is built from 13 residues. DNA of the CDR3: TGTGCCAGCTCCACGACAAGACAAGAGACCCAGTACTTC. Protein: CASSTTRQETQYF.

J is TRBJ2-1 and V is TRBV11-3; 12 bases map to TRBD2. The CDR3 totals 17 residues. Looked up from germline, CDR1 is SGHNT and CDR2 is YENEEA. After removal of 5 bases from V and 7 bases from J, the junction contained 12 bases not matched to a gene. CDR3 sequence reads: CASSGRLAGGQRNEQFF. CDR3 DNA sequence: TGTGCCAGCAGCGGGCGTCTAGCGGGGGGGCAACGGAATGAGCAGTTCTTC.

The genes are TRBV7-7 and TRBJ2-7; tentative D call: TRBD1 (5 bases). Germline assignment: CDR1 SSHAT and CDR2 FNYEAQ (reference sequence). Trimming cost V 1 base and J 6 bases, with 10 bases left between them. This CDR3 comprises 13 residues. The CDR3 DNA is TGTGCCAGCAGCTTAGATAGTGGGGCCGAGCAGTACTTC. Translated: CASSLDSGAEQYF. The full variable domain, completed using reference TRBV7-7 and TRBJ2-7, is GAGVSQSPRYKVTKRGQDVTLRCDPISSHATLYWYQQALGQGPEFLTYFNYEAQPDKSGLPSDRFSAERPEGSISTLTIQRTEQRDSAMYRCASSLDSGAEQYFGPGTRLTVT.

The chain uses TRBV2 and TRBJ2-7; no reliable D call. This CDR3 contains 13 residues. The germline V gene encodes CDR1 SNHLY and CDR2 FYNNEI. V was clipped by 6 bases and J by 6 bases, with 15 bases between them. The CDR3 region has the DNA TGTGCCAGCAGCCCCTCCCCTCCCGTCGAGCAGTACTTC. It translates to CASSPSPPVEQYF.

The gene calls are TRBV9 and TRBJ2-5, with 12 positions matching TRBD2. Trimming took 3 bases from V and 0 from J; bases not matched to a gene: 3. The germline V gene encodes CDR1 SGDLS and CDR2 YYNGEE. CDR3 length: 16 residues. For the CDR3, the DNA is TGTGCCAGCAGCGGAAGACTAGCGGGGGACCAAGAGACCCAGTACTTC. Amino acid sequence: CASSGRLAGDQETQYF.

The genes are TRBV15 and TRBJ2-5, with 9 bases fitting TRBD1. The CDR3 runs to 14 residues. Germline values: CDR1 LNHNV, CDR2 YYDKDF (reference sequence). The trim removed 3 bases at V and 11 bases at J, leaving 10 bases unmatched. CDR3 sequence reads: CATSRDRGGGGQYF. The DNA for the CDR3 is TGTGCCACCAGCAGGGACAGGGGTGGAGGTGGACAGTACTTC. The full variable domain, rest sourced from reference TRBV15 and TRBJ2-5, is DAMVIQNPRYQVTQFGKPVTLSCSQTLNHNVMYWYQQKSSQAPKLLFHYYDKDFNNEADTPDNFQSRRPNTSFCFLDIRSPGLGDTAMYLCATSRDRGGGGQYFGPGTRLLVL.

The chain has TRBV6-1 and TRBJ2-5, with 8 bases fitting TRBD2. Germline V CDR1 and CDR2: MNHNS, SASEGT. V shed 2 bases and J 1 base; nucleotides not matched to a gene: 12. This CDR3 comprises 18 residues. The CDR3 DNA follows: TGTGCCAGCAGTGAATATAGGACGGGGGGGACTTTCCAAGAGACCCAGTACTTC. Protein: CASSEYRTGGTFQETQYF.

This clone has just a few counts. The genes are TRBV6-1 and TRBJ1-1; 7 nucleotides match TRBD1. Trimming cost V 11 bases and J 10 bases; bases outside gene matches: 10. CDR3 length: 11 residues. From germline, CDR1 is MNHNS and CDR2 SASEGT. CDR3 coding DNA: TGTGCCCTCGGAAGGCAGGGGGTAGCTTTCTTT. It yields the protein CALGRQGVAFF.

This sequence joins TRBV18 and TRBJ2-2; no definite D call. CDR3 length: 12 residues. Germline CDR1 KGHSH, CDR2 LQKENI. Between the trimmed V and J ends, which lost 1 base and 8 bases, there was a span of 5 bases. The CDR3 reads CASSPRQGELFF. CDR3 coding DNA: TGTGCCAGCTCACCACGGCAGGGGGAGCTGTTTTTT. Using reference TRBV18 and TRBJ2-2 for the parts outside the CDR3, the full variable domain is NAGVMQNPRHLVRRRGQEARLRCSPMKGHSHVYWYRQLPEEGLKFMVYLQKENIIDESGMPKERFSAEFPKEGPSILRIQQVVRGDSAAYFCASSPRQGELFFGEGSRLTVL.

Here the CDR3 reads CASSEIVLPLAGVEQFF. The DNA for the CDR3 is TGTGCCAGCAGTGAAATCGTTCTCCCCCTAGCGGGAGTGGAGCAGTTCTTC. V usage is TRBV6-1 and J usage is TRBJ2-1; 10 bases map to TRBD2. The length of the CDR3 is 17 residues. Per germline, CDR1 MNHNS and CDR2 SASEGT. Trimming removed 2 bases from V and 10 bases from J; junction bases left unmatched: 14.

V and J are TRBV5-1 and TRBJ2-7; D remains ambiguous. The germline CDR1 and CDR2 sequences are SGHRS and YFSETQ. This CDR3 spans 12 amino acids. Between the trimmed V and J ends, which lost 1 base and 6 bases, there was a span of 8 bases. Here the CDR3 DNA reads TGCGCCAGCAGCTTGTCAGGTGGCGAGCAGTACTTC. It specifies CASSLSGGEQYF.

CDR3: CASSLIGRSGTDTQYF. The CDR3 region has the DNA TGTGCCAGCAGCTTGATAGGGAGAAGTGGCACAGATACGCAGTATTTT. The chain joins TRBV7-2 to TRBJ2-3; D perhaps matches TRBD2 (5 bases). Per the germline V gene, CDR1 is SGHTA and CDR2 is FQGNSA. This CDR3 has 16 residues. V was cut by 3 bases and J by 1 base, with 14 bases left in between.

Only a few counts were recorded for this clone. The rearrangement joins TRBV10-3 to TRBJ1-4, with 9 bases fitting TRBD1. The CDR3 is made up of 16 amino acids. With V trimmed by 6 bases and J by 5 bases, 10 bases remained unmatched. Germline V CDR1 and CDR2: ENHRY, SYGVKD. The CDR3 spells CAISRGQGTPNEKLFF. CDR3 DNA: TGTGCCATCAGCCGAGGACAGGGGACACCCAATGAAAAACTGTTTTTT.

The rearrangement joins TRBV5-6 to TRBJ1-2, with D perhaps matching TRBD1 (6 bases). CDR1 and CDR2 (germline): SGHDT, YYEEEE. Trimming stripped 4 bases from V and 4 bases from J, with 14 bases between. The CDR3 has 14 residues. The CDR3 DNA follows: TGTGCCAGCAGCGCAGGGGTATCGGGCTATGGCTACACCTTC. Residues: CASSAGVSGYGYTF.

The chain employs TRBV5-1 and TRBJ1-4, with TRBD1 matching 7 bases. With V trimmed by 4 bases and J by 3 bases, 6 bases remained unmatched. This CDR3 is built from 15 residues. The germline V gene encodes CDR1 SGHRS and CDR2 YFSETQ. The CDR3 DNA sequence: TGCGCCAGCAGCGAGGAGGGGGCGGCTAATGAAAAACTGTTTTTT. It translates to CASSEEGAANEKLFF.

The rearrangement joins TRBV28 to TRBJ1-1, with a weak D call TRBD1 (5 bases). CDR3 size: 14 residues. Trimming took off 4 bases at V and 5 bases at J, with 14 bases between the two ends. Per the germline V gene, CDR1 is MDHEN and CDR2 is SYDVKM. This CDR3 reads CASSSVGGRTEAFF. CDR3 DNA: TGTGCCAGCAGTTCGGTCGGGGGTCGGACTGAAGCTTTCTTT.

This sequence joins TRBV6-5 and TRBJ2-7; TRBD2 is a possible D gene (5 bases). This CDR3 region has 12 residues. Trimming removed 11 bases from V and 0 bases from J, with 11 bases in between. Germline V gene sequence: CDR1 MNHEY, CDR2 SVGAGI. This CDR3 reads CAATGSSYEQYF. CDR3 DNA: TGTGCCGCGACGGGGAGCTCCTACGAGCAGTACTTC.

This rearrangement joins TRBV18 to TRBJ2-5, with D perhaps TRBD2 (5 bases). The length of the CDR3 is 13 residues. CDR1 is KGHSH, CDR2 LQKENI, per germline. Trimming stripped 2 bases from V and 1 base from J, with 5 bases between. CDR3 coding DNA: TGTGCCAGCTCACCAGAGGGCCAAGAGACCCAGTACTTC. As protein: CASSPEGQETQYF.

The rearrangement links TRBV7-9 to TRBJ2-1; 10 nucleotides agree with TRBD2. Germline CDR1 is SEHNR and CDR2 is FQNEAQ (reference sequence). After removal of 3 bases from V and 5 bases from J, the junction contained 4 bases not matched to a gene. There are 15 residues in the CDR3. CDR3 loop: CASSFLAGVDNEQFF. DNA for the CDR3: TGTGCCAGCAGCTTCCTAGCGGGAGTCGACAATGAGCAGTTCTTC.

The chain joins TRBV13 to TRBJ2-2, with TRBD2 matching over 8 bases. The germline CDR1 and CDR2 sequences are PRHDT and FYEKMQ (reference sequence). Trimming cost V 4 bases and J 1 base; bases outside gene matches: 5. The CDR3 has 16 residues. DNA for the CDR3: TGTGCCAGCAGCTCCGGCACTAGCGGGAACACCGGGGAGCTGTTTTTT. It yields the protein CASSSGTSGNTGELFF.